This T cell receptor (beta chain) was obtained from a study of molecular identifiers for immune sequencing clone quantification. The study, taken as a whole, reports: Clones carrying above 20 RNA copies accounted for over 97% of effector molecules, under 1% in naive cells.

Per the germline V gene, CDR1 is ENHRY and CDR2 is SYGVKD. CDR3 length equals 16 residues. V was trimmed by 0 bases and J by 3 bases, leaving 13 bases between them. A single record per CDR3 protein comes from TCRdb applying MiXCR to the PCR reads. The top ten hold 0.94% of the sample, which has more than 95,000 distinct CDR3 sequences, more than 20% seen once. This clonotype was picked up many times. Its specificity is not known. The chain joins TRBV10-3 to TRBJ2-3; weak D call: TRBD2 (7 bases). The receptor's source is a human donor in good health. Some libraries in this study had Jurkat cell RNA spiked in. Material for sequencing was naive CD8+ T cells from blood, with Jurkat cell RNA spiked in. Subset denoted: FACS-sorted CD8+CD4-CCR7+CD45RA+ naive T cells. The CDR3 nucleotides are TGTGCCATCAGTGAGTCGGGAGGGGGACTAACAGATACGCAGTATTTT. Its translation is CAISESGGGLTDTQYF.